A single T cell receptor (beta chain) is shown here with its context. Its antigen is unidentified. These data belong to a study of OX40 agonist ivuxolimab in advanced cancers. For the study at large: The patients received ivuxolimab by intravenous route every 2 weeks at 0.01 to 10 mg/kg.

V gave up 0 bases and J gave up 7 bases, with 11 bases separating them. CDR3 size: 13 residues. Germline loops: CDR1 SGHDT, CDR2 YYEEEE. Findings and caveats of the study: CD8+ T cells (on average) carried more expanded clones than CD4+ T cells. The antigen specificity of the peripheral T cells (those that were expanded) was not determined.

TCRdb keeps only in-frame clones here, not all; method: immunoSEQ multiplex PCR. Among about 67,000 clones listed, around 90% were seen once. The source material was CD4+ or CD8+ T cells sorted from blood, sampled in a trial of the OX40 agonist ivuxolimab. The sequence came from an adult with an advanced solid tumor such as melanoma, head and neck, liver or kidney cancer. The chain joins TRBV5-6 to TRBJ2-7; no clear D. The DNA of the CDR3 is TGTGCCAGCAGCTTGGTTGGGGTGGGTGAGCAGTACTTC. Its translation: CASSLVGVGEQYF. Drawing the rest from reference TRBV5-6 and TRBJ2-7, the complete variable domain is DAGVTQSPTHLIKTRGQQVTLRCSPKSGHDTVSWYQQALGQGPQFIFQYYEEEERQRGNFPDRFSGHQFPNYSSELNVNALLLGDSALYLCASSLVGVGEQYFGPGTRLTVT.